This record looks at one T cell receptor beta chain sequence and its context. Source study methods: Estimation of nucleated cell counts relied on the amplification of reference gene primers. Sequencing used immunoSEQ multiplex PCR; TCRdb keeps in-frame clones, though not all of them. The DNA was the basis for D and trimming; V, J and clone size are from that table. In the table there are roughly 300,000 clones, around 87% of which are singletons. The CDR3 is made up of 15 amino acids. Per germline, CDR1 LNHDA and CDR2 SQIVND (reference sequence). Trimming left V 5 bases short and J 5 bases short, with 15 bases between. The sample comes from a study of blood T cell repertoires in COVID-19. Study at large: Samples of COVID-19 (acute and convalescent) were obtained from the United States, Italy and Spain.

Participants spanned ages about 18 to 90 years and resided in about two dozen US areas. The source of this sequence is a woman aged 25 to 45 who had recovered from COVID-19. The sample consisted of PBMCs or T cells enriched from blood (not recorded which). This chain joins TRBV19 and TRBJ2-2; TRBD2 is a possible D gene (5 bases). DNA of the CDR3: TGTGCCAGTAGTCGGGCGGGCGCGAGGACCGGGGAGCTGTTTTTT. It is translated as CASSRAGARTGELFF.